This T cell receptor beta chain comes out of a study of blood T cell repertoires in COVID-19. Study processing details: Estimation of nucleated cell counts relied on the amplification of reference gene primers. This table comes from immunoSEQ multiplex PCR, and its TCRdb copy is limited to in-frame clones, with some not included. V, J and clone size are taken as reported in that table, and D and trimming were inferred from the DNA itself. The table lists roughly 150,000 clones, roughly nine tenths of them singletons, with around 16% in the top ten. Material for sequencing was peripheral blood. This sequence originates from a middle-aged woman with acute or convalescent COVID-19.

CDR3 bases: TGTGCCAGCAGCAGCTTAGCGGGACAAGAGACCCAGTACTTC. It specifies CASSSLAGQETQYF. This sequence joins TRBV7-2 and TRBJ2-5, with TRBD2 matching over 8 bases. Germline CDR1 reads SGHTA; CDR2 reads FQGNSA. Trimming removed 5 bases from V and 2 bases from J; junction bases left unmatched: 4. The CDR3 covers 14 residues.